The clone carrying this T cell receptor beta chain was observed a handful of times. Its antigen is as yet unknown. The data belong to a study of vaccination effects on CD4 cells after COVID-19. Across the study: Post-vaccine draws lagged the second dose by a median of 72 days.

Whole-study findings and limits: Marked clonal contraction of both clone types appeared late after vaccination. Only a single clone (1 of 255 vaccine-induced clones in healthy vaccinees) cross-reacted with common cold coronaviruses.

Germline CDR1 reads SGHRS; CDR2 reads YFSETQ. Unmatched junction bases numbered 2, after V lost 5 bases and J lost 2 bases. The CDR3 is made up of 14 amino acids. Measured with immunoSEQ multiplex PCR; TCRdb has only the in-frame clones, and not every one. The sample yields 67,000 or so clones, approximately 81% seen once. CD4+ T cells specific for antigen were expanded with viral peptide pools by the ViraFEST assay before sequencing. CD4+ T cells were isolated after around 10 days of culture. Two doses of BNT162b2 or mRNA-1273 vaccine were administered to participants. This sequence originates from a human donor who received a COVID-19 vaccine. The material was CD4+ T cells from PBMCs cultured with HCoV-229E spike peptides, obtained after COVID-19 vaccination. The rearrangement uses TRBV5-1 and TRBJ1-4, with 8 bases matching TRBD1. The CDR3 protein is CASRTGATNEKLFF. CDR3 in DNA: TGCGCCAGCAGGACAGGGGCGACTAATGAAAAACTGTTTTTT. The full variable domain, its missing parts supplied by reference TRBV5-1 and TRBJ1-4, is KAGVTQTPRYLIKTRGQQVTLSCSPISGHRSVSWYQQTPGQGLQFLFEYFSETQRNKGNFPGRFSGRQFSNSRSEMNVSTLELGDSALYLCASRTGATNEKLFFGSGTQLSVL.